This T cell receptor beta chain was sequenced in a study of blood T cell repertoires in COVID-19. Study-wide background: The study drew acute and convalescent COVID-19 samples from the United States, Italy and Spain. The analysed material was cDNA or gDNA that came from T cells, B-cell-depleted T cells, or PBMCs.

Enrolled during active infection, Seattle patients were then followed longitudinally. Per the study methods: Scientists estimated how many nucleated cells there were by amplifying reference gene primers. Only in-frame clones appear in the TCRdb table, and some are missing; sequencing was by immunoSEQ multiplex PCR. Clonal size and the V and J genes are those of that table, whereas D and trimming came from the DNA. The table shows around 24,000 clones, with about 89% occurring only once. The V end was cut by 2 bases, the J end by 6 bases, with 17 bases between. Germline V lookup: CDR1 SQVTM, CDR2 ANQGSEA. The CDR3 runs 14 residues.

Sequencing was done on a sample of peripheral blood. The rearrangement joins TRBV29-1 to TRBJ2-7; D possibly corresponds to TRBD2 (6 bases). The receptor's source is a man in his 70s with COVID-19, enrolled during active disease. CDR3: CSVESGERIVEQYF. The CDR3 nucleotides read TGCAGCGTTGAATCGGGGGAAAGGATAGTCGAGCAGTACTTC.